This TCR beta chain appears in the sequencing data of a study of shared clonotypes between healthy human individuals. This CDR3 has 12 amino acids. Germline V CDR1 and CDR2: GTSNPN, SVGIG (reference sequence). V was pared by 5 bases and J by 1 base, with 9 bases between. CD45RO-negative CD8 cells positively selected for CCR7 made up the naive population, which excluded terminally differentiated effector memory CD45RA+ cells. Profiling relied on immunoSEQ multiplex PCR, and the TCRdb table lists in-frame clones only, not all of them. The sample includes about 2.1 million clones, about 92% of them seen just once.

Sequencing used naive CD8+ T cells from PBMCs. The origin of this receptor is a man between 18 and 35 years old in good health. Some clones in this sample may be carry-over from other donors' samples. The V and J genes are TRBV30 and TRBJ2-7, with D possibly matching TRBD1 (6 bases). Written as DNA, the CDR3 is TGTGCCTGGGACAGGTCATCCTACGAGCAGTACTTC. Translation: CAWDRSSYEQYF.